Reported below is one TCR beta chain. Its antigen is still unknown. Base qualities are not provided; no much larger clone lies one nucleotide away. The immunoSEQ Assay was used to sequence TCRbeta CDR3 regions. After extraction, genomic DNA underwent amplification by bias-controlled multiplex PCR, followed by high-throughput sequencing. As for how the authors treated the data: Collapsing and filtering of sequences were performed to quantify the absolute abundance of each unique TCRbeta CDR3 region. T cell fraction was estimated by normalization of TCRbeta template counts to usable DNA, with usable DNA being measured through amplification of reference genes present in all nucleated cells. Repertoire TCRs were annotated as SARS-CoV-2-specific when V gene, CDR3 amino acid sequence and J gene were exactly matched to a known reactive TCR set. The reference SARS-CoV-2 TCR set came from MIRA and was filtered for enrichment in COVID-19-positive ImmuneCODE repertoires, removing public or cross-reactive TCRs. Using the MIRA antigens, annotated TCRs were further analysed by specific ORF or by position within an ORF. Depth was the summed frequency of annotated unique rearrangements, while breadth was defined as annotated unique rearrangements over total unique productive rearrangements. Two-sided Wilcoxon rank-sum tests were applied when comparing TCR breadth between groups. TCRdb limited this immuneACCESS table to in-frame rearrangements with V and J called. A share of clones is missing; checked studies link under half to unresolved V genes, and the rest is unexplained. The DNA gave D and trimming, while V, J and clone size come from that table. For this sample the table gives about 420,000 clones, of which 88% were detected only once. The ten top clones hold 3.6% of the sample.

This sample stems from a study of Ad26.COV2.S vaccination and SARS-CoV-2 variants (dated by TCRdb to the early 2020s). Background on the whole study: Donors in the vaccine arm were drawn from COV1001, a phase I-IIa trial of Ad26.COV2.S in healthy adults that was multicentre, randomized, double-blind and placebo-controlled. Ad26.COV2.S was given intramuscularly at 5x10^10 or 1x10^11 viral particles, as a single shot or as two shots 56 days apart. The specificity and breadth of SARS-CoV-2-reactive T cell receptors after Ad26.COV2.S vaccination were assessed by TCRbeta repertoire sequencing. A total of around 32 samples were included in the TCR-sequenced set, comprising roughly 20 Ad26.COV2.S vaccine recipients, 5 placebo recipients and 8 SARS-CoV-2 convalescent individuals. Participants in the trial were split at random into five groups of five each, receiving low-dose or high-dose Ad26.COV2.S once or twice, or else placebo on both occasions. Blinding of investigators to trial group allocation was maintained during experiments and outcome assessment. The paper as a whole reports these results and caveats: The study lacked the statistical power to compare responses across vaccine doses or regimens. Spike-specific TCR breadth was higher in Ad26.COV2.S recipients than in placebo recipients (P = 0.0014). Vaccine and placebo recipients had similar non-spike TCR breadth, a finding consistent with the vaccine containing only spike. Substantial breadth of spike-specific CD8+ and CD4+ T cell responses was reported after vaccination. The authors noted that the TCR breadth and depth analyses may have underestimated total T cell responses.

Reading from cysteine to phenylalanine, the CDR3 counts 15 amino acids. Only the CDR3 portion is preserved as DNA: 45 bases, with reading frame beginning at the first base. Unmatched junction bases come to 5, with V trimmed by 4 bases and J by 1 base. Reading the label with the study, this specimen's treatment or condition is: around 19 received Ad26.COV2.S at low or high dose, single or two shots; about 5 received placebo; per-sample allocation not given. For vaccine and placebo recipients, repertoires were sequenced using samples collected on day 63 after the first injection. Cohort 1b enrolled about two dozen adults aged 18-55 years at a single site in Boston, USA, between 29 July and 7 August 2020. As a vaccine, Ad26.COV2.S was a replication-incompetent adenovirus type 26 vector that expressed a prefusion-stabilized SARS-CoV-2 spike protein derived from the original Wuhan strain.

The sequence came from a person between 18 and 65 years old who received the Ad26.COV2.S COVID-19 vaccine or a placebo. The sequenced sample was peripheral blood, obtained in a trial of Ad26.COV2.S vaccine versus placebo. In this chain, TRBV23-1 is recombined with TRBJ2-5, and 8 bases in between align with TRBD1. TRBV23-1 is an ORF for which the function is uncertain. DNA sequence: TGCGCCAGCAGTCTGGTGGACAGGGTCCAAGAGACCCAGTACTTC. Protein translation: CASSLVDRVQETQYF.